Shown below are 3 T cell receptor beta chains from a single sample sequenced in a study of blood T cell repertoires in COVID-19 (dated by TCRdb to between 2020 and 2021). To prepare the library, the immunoSEQ multiplex PCR assay was applied. TCRdb took over this immuneACCESS table, retaining in-frame rearrangements with V and J assigned. Such tables are incomplete; in checked studies, under half of the missing clones stem from an unresolved V gene, and the remainder is unexplained. The sample table shows about 220,000 clones, and 82% are seen once. In total, the top ten clones hold about 3.4% of the sample. The sample taken for sequencing was PBMCs or T cells enriched from blood (not recorded which). The receptors were gathered from a woman aged 55-70 years who had recovered from COVID-19.

This chain links TRBV7-2 with TRBJ1-2; D ambiguous. CDR1 is SGHTA and CDR2 is FQGNSA in the germline V gene. The CDR3 extends over 14 amino acids. V lost 1 base to trimming and J lost 4 bases, with 10 bases between them. This chain's CDR3 is CASSLDAVGYGYTF. The DNA of the CDR3 is TGTGCCAGCAGCTTAGATGCAGTTGGCTATGGCTACACCTTC.

The rearrangement joins TRBV19 to TRBJ2-3; 13 bases agree with TRBD2. The ends lost 5 bases at V and 5 bases at J; junction bases unmatched: 13. CDR3 size: 18 residues. The V gene's germline CDR1 is LNHDA and CDR2 SQIVND (reference sequence). The CDR3 bases are TGTGCCAGTAGTCCAGGACTAGCGGGGGCCCATCATCGAGATACGCAGTATTTT. This encodes CASSPGLAGAHHRDTQYF. Filled out from reference TRBV19 and TRBJ2-3, the complete variable domain reads DGGITQSPKYLFRKEGQNVTLSCEQNLNHDAMYWYRQDPGQGLRLIYYSQIVNDFQKGDIAEGYSVSREKKESFPLTVTSAQKNPTAFYLCASSPGLAGAHHRDTQYFGPGTRLTVL.

The rearrangement uses TRBV4-1 and TRBJ2-6; D is perhaps TRBD1 (5 bases). Trimming removed 1 base from V and 6 bases from J, with 13 bases in between. Germline CDR1 and CDR2: MGHRA and YSYEKL. The CDR3 loop spans 16 amino acids. CDR3 bases: TGCGCCAGCAGCCAAGCGCAGGGAACGAAGGCCAACGTCCTGACTTTC. It specifies CASSQAQGTKANVLTF.